The rows below give T cell receptor beta chains drawn from one sample of a study of blood T cell repertoires in COVID-19. Method: immunoSEQ multiplex PCR; TCRdb's copy keeps in-frame clones and lacks some. This sample has 200,000 to 300,000 clones, with around nine tenths found just once. The specimen sequenced was peripheral blood. These receptors were obtained from a woman aged 55 to 70 with COVID-19, enrolled during active disease. Both conserved end residues are part of each CDR3. The order of the fields is J gene, V gene, D gene, CDR3 protein, CDR3 DNA. The D gene is left open where the match is weak.

j_gene: TRBJ2-1; v_gene: TRBV6-4; d_gene: TRBD2; CDR3aa: CASSELAGANEQFF; CDR3nt: TGTGCCAGCAGTGAACTAGCGGGAGCCAATGAGCAGTTCTTC
j_gene: TRBJ2-1; v_gene: TRBV14; d_gene: .; CDR3aa: CASSPPRGEQFF; CDR3nt: TGTGCCAGCAGCCCCCCCCGAGGTGAGCAGTTCTTC
j_gene: TRBJ2-3; v_gene: TRBV14; d_gene: .; CDR3aa: CASSQQARELWTDTQYF; CDR3nt: TGTGCCAGCAGCCAACAAGCTCGGGAGCTATGGACAGATACGCAGTATTTT
j_gene: TRBJ2-1; v_gene: TRBV3-1/TRBV3-2; d_gene: TRBD2; CDR3aa: CASSQERSVTSSEQFF; CDR3nt: TGTGCCAGCAGCCAAGAAAGGTCAGTGACTAGCAGTGAGCAGTTCTTC
j_gene: TRBJ1-5; v_gene: TRBV6-2/TRBV6-3; d_gene: .; CDR3aa: CASSRPRTQNQPQHF; CDR3nt: TGTGCCAGCAGCCGACCCAGGACACAGAATCAGCCCCAGCATTTT
j_gene: TRBJ2-7; v_gene: TRBV7-2; d_gene: TRBD1; CDR3aa: CASSPGQGAGQYF; CDR3nt: TGTGCCAGCAGCCCGGGACAGGGGGCGGGGCAGTACTTC
j_gene: TRBJ2-1; v_gene: TRBV15; d_gene: TRBD2; CDR3aa: CATSPLAGEPEQFF; CDR3nt: TGTGCCACCAGCCCCCTAGCGGGAGAGCCTGAGCAGTTCTTC
j_gene: TRBJ2-7; v_gene: TRBV15; d_gene: TRBD1; CDR3aa: CATSRRTGGLDEQYF; CDR3nt: TGTGCCACCAGCAGACGCACAGGGGGCCTGGACGAGCAGTACTTC
j_gene: TRBJ2-1; v_gene: TRBV11-3; d_gene: .; CDR3aa: CASSPGGGSYNEQFF; CDR3nt: TGTGCCAGCAGCCCGGGGGGCGGGAGTTACAATGAGCAGTTCTTC
j_gene: TRBJ2-1; v_gene: TRBV18; d_gene: TRBD1; CDR3aa: CASFPGQGYNEQFF; CDR3nt: TGTGCCAGCTTCCCGGGACAGGGATACAATGAGCAGTTCTTC
j_gene: TRBJ1-1; v_gene: TRBV29-1; d_gene: TRBD1; CDR3aa: CSVGRGPGTEAFF; CDR3nt: TGCAGCGTTGGCAGGGGGCCGGGAACTGAAGCTTTCTTT
j_gene: TRBJ2-7; v_gene: TRBV19; d_gene: .; CDR3aa: CASSHEGTGQYF; CDR3nt: TGTGCCAGTAGCCACGAGGGAACGGGGCAGTACTTC
j_gene: TRBJ2-7; v_gene: TRBV18; d_gene: .; CDR3aa: CASSPAAGPYEQYF; CDR3nt: TGTGCCAGCTCACCGGCGGCAGGGCCCTACGAGCAGTACTTC